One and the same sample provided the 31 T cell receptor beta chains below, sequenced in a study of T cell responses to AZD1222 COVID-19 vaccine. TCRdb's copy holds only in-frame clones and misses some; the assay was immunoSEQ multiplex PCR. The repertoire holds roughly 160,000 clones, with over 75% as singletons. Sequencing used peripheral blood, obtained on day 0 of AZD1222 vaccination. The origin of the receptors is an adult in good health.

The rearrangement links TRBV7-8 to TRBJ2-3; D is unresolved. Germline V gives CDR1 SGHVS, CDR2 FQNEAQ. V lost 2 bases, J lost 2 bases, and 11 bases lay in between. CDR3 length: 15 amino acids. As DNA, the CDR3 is TGTGCCAGCAGCTTACCTCTAGTCTCCACAGATACGCAGTATTTT. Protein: CASSLPLVSTDTQYF.

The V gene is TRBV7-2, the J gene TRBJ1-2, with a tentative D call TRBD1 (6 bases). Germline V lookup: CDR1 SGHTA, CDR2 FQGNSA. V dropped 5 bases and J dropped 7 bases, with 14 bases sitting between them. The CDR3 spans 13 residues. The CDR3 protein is CASSRTGKVGYTF. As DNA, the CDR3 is TGTGCCAGCAGCCGCACAGGGAAGGTTGGCTACACCTTC.

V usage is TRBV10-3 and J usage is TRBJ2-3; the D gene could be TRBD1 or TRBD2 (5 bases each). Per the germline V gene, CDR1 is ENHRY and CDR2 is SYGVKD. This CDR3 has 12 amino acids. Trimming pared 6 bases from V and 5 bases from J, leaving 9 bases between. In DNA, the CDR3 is TGTGCCATCAGGGGACGGGGAGATACGCAGTATTTT. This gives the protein CAIRGRGDTQYF.

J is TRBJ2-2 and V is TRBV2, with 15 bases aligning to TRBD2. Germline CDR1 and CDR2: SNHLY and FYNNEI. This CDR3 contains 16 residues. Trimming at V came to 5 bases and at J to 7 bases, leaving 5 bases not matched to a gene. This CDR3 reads CASSHGTSGGIGELFF. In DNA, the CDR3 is TGTGCCAGCAGTCACGGGACTAGCGGGGGGATCGGGGAGCTGTTTTTT.

CDR3 DNA sequence: TGTGCCAGCAGCTGGGACAGTCCGCAGTATTTT. This sequence encodes CASSWDSPQYF. This sequence joins TRBV12-3 or TRBV12-4 and TRBJ2-3, with TRBD1 identical over 7 bases. Unmatched junction bases numbered 4, after V lost 6 bases and J lost 10 bases. The CDR3 runs to 11 residues.

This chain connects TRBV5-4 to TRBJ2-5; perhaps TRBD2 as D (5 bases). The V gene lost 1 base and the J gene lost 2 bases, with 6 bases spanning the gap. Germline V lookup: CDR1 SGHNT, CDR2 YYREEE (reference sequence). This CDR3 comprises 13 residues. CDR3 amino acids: CASSLLAQETQYF. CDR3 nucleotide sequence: TGTGCCAGCAGCTTGCTAGCTCAAGAGACCCAGTACTTC.

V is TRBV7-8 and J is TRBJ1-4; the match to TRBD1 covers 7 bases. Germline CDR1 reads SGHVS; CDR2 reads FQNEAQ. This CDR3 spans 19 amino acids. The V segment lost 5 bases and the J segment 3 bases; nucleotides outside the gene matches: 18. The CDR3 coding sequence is TGTGCCAGCAGCAGCAGAAGACAGGGAATGGGTCTTGCTAATGAAAAACTGTTTTTT. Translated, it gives CASSSRRQGMGLANEKLFF.

CDR3 nucleotide sequence: TGTGCCAGCAGCCTCCATGGCACAGATACGCAGTATTTT. It codes for CASSLHGTDTQYF. The chain links TRBV14 to TRBJ2-3; D gene ambiguous. The CDR3 runs 13 residues. V lost 4 bases, J lost 1 base, and 6 bases lay in between. Germline CDR1 and CDR2: SGHDN and FVKESK.

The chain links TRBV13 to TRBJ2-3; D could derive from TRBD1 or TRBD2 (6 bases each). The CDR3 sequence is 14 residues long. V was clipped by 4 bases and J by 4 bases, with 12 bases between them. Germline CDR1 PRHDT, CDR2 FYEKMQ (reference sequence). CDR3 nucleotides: TGTGCCAGCAGCTCCAGGGGAGGTCCAGATACGCAGTATTTT. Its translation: CASSSRGGPDTQYF. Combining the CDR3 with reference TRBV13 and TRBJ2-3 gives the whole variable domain AAGVIQSPRHLIKEKRETATLKCYPIPRHDTVYWYQQGPGQDPQFLISFYEKMQSDKGSIPDRFSAQQFSDYHSELNMSSLELGDSALYFCASSSRGGPDTQYFGPGTRLTVL.

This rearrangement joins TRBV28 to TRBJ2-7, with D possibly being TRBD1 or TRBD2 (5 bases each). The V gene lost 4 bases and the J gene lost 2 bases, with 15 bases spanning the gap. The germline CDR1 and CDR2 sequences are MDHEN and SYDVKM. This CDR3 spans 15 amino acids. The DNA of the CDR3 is TGTGCCAGCAGTTCGACGAGGGGTCTCGCCTACGAGCAGTACTTC. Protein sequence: CASSSTRGLAYEQYF.

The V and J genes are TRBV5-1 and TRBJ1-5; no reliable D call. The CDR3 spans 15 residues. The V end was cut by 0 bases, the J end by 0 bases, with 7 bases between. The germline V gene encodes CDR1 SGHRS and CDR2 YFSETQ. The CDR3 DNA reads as TGCGCCAGCAGCTTGGATGCAGATAGCAATCAGCCCCAGCATTTT. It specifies CASSLDADSNQPQHF.

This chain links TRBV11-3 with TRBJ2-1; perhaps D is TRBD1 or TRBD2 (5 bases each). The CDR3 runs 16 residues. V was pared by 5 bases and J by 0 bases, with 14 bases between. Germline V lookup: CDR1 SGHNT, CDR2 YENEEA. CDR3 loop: CASSLGSGSSYNEQFF. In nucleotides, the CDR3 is TGTGCCAGCAGCCTAGGTTCAGGGAGCTCCTACAATGAGCAGTTCTTC.

The CDR3 region has the DNA TGTGCCAGCAGTGAAGCAAGTCACTCTGGAAACACCATATATTTT. Amino acids: CASSEASHSGNTIYF. The J gene is TRBJ1-3, the V gene TRBV6-1, with D unresolved. The ends were cut back, 0 bases at V and 0 bases at J, with 6 bases in the middle. CDR3 length: 15 residues. Germline lookup yields CDR1 MNHNS and CDR2 SASEGT.

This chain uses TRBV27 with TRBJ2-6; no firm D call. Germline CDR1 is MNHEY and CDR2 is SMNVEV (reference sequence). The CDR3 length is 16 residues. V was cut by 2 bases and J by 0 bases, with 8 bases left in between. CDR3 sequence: CASSLIGNSGANVLTF. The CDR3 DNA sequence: TGTGCCAGCAGTTTAATTGGGAACTCTGGGGCCAACGTCCTGACTTTC.

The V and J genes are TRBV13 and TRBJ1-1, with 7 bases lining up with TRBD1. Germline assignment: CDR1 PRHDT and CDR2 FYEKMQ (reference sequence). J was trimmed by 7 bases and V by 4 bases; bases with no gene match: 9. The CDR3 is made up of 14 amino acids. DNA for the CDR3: TGTGCCAGCAGCTCTAGGGACAGACATTATGAAGCTTTCTTT. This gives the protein CASSSRDRHYEAFF.

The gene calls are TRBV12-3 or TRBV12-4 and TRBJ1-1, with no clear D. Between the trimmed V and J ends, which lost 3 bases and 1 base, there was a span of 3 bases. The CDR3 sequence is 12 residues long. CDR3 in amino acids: CASSFRNTEAFF. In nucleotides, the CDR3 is TGTGCCAGCAGTTTCCGGAACACTGAAGCTTTCTTT.

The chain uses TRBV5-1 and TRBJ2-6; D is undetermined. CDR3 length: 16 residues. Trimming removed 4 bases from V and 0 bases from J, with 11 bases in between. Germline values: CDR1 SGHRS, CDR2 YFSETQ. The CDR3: CASSPDVLSGANVLTF. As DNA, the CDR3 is TGCGCCAGCAGCCCGGACGTACTCTCTGGGGCCAACGTCCTGACTTTC.

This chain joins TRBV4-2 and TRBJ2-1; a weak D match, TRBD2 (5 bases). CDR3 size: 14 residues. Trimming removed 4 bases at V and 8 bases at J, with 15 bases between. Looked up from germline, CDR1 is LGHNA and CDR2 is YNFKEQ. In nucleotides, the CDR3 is TGTGCCAGCAGCCCCACCAATCGGGGAGATGAGCAGTTCTTC. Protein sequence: CASSPTNRGDEQFF.

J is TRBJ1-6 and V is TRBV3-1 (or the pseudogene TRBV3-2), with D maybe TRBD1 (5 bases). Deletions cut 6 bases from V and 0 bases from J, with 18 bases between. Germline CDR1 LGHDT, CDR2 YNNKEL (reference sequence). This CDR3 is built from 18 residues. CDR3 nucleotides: TGTGCCAGCAGAGAACTTGGGACCGCGAGCTCCTATAATTCACCCCTCCACTTT. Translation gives CASRELGTASSYNSPLHF.

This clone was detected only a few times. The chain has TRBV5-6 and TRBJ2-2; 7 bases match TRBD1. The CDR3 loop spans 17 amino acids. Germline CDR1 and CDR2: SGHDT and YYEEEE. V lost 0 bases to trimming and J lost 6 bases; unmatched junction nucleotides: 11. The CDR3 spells CASSLVGAGGPAGELFF. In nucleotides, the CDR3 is TGTGCCAGCAGCTTGGTGGGAGCAGGGGGACCCGCCGGGGAGCTGTTTTTT.

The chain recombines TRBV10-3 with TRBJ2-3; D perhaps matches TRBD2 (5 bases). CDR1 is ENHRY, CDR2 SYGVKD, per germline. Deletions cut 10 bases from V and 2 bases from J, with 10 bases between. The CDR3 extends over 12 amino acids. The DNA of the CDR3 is TGTGCCACCGGGAATCTCACAGATACGCAGTATTTT. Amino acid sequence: CATGNLTDTQYF.

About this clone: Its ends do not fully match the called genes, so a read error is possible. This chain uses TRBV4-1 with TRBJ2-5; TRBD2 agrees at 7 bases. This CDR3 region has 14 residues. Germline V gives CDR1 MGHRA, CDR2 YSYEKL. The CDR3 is CASRQAGLQETQYF. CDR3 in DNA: TGCGCCAGCAGGCAAGCGGGACTCCAAGAGACCCAGTACTTC.

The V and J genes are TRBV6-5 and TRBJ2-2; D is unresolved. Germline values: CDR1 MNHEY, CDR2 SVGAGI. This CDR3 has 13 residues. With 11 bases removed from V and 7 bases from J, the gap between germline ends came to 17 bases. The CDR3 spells CAEKEVIGGELFF. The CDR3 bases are TGTGCCGAGAAAGAAGTCATTGGCGGGGAGCTGTTTTTT.

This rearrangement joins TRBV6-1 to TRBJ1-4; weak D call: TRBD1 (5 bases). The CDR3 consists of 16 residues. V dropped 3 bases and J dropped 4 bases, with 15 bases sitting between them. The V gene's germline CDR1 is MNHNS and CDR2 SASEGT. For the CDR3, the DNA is TGTGCCAGCAGTGAGAGCTACAGGCCCTTTAATGAAAAACTGTTTTTT. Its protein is CASSESYRPFNEKLFF.

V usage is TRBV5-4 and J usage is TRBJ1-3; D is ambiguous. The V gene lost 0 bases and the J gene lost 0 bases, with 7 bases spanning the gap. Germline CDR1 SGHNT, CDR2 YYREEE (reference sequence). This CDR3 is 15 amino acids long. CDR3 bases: TGTGCCAGCAGCTTGGACAGTGGCTCTGGAAACACCATATATTTT. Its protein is CASSLDSGSGNTIYF.

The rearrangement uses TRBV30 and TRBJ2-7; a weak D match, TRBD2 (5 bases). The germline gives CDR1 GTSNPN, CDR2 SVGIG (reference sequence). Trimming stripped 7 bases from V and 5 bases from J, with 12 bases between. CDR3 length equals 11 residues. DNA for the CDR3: TGTGCCTATCGGCCGGGGAACGAGCAGTACTTC. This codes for CAYRPGNEQYF.

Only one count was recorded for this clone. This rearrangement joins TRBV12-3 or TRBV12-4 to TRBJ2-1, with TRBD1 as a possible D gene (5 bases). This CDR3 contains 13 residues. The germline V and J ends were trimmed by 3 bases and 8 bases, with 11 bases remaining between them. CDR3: CASSLVGADEQFF. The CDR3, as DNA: TGTGCCAGCAGTTTGGTAGGGGCCGATGAGCAGTTCTTC.

Written as DNA, the CDR3 is TGTGCCAGCAGCTTACGGGGGAACACTGAAGCTTTCTTT. This translates into CASSLRGNTEAFF. The V call is TRBV13, the J call TRBJ1-1; D gene unclear. The CDR3 is 13 residues long. Between the trimmed V and J ends, which lost 2 bases and 1 base, there was a span of 5 bases. Germline-derived CDR1 and CDR2 are PRHDT and FYEKMQ (reference sequence). The whole variable domain, filled in from reference TRBV13 and TRBJ1-1, reads AAGVIQSPRHLIKEKRETATLKCYPIPRHDTVYWYQQGPGQDPQFLISFYEKMQSDKGSIPDRFSAQQFSDYHSELNMSSLELGDSALYFCASSLRGNTEAFFGQGTRLTVV.

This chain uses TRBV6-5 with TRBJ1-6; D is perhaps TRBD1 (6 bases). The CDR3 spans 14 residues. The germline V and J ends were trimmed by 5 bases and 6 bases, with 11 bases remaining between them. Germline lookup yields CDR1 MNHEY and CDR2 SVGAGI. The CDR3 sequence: CASSRDNLNSPLHF. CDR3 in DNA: TGTGCCAGCAGTCGGGACAATCTTAATTCACCCCTCCACTTT.

The CDR3 is CASVVHSRPEAFF. The CDR3 DNA sequence: TGTGCCAGCGTGGTTCATTCAAGACCTGAAGCTTTCTTT. The chain carries TRBV28 and TRBJ1-1; D remains unclear. With 8 bases removed from V and 6 bases from J, the gap between germline ends came to 16 bases. The CDR3 consists of 13 residues. Germline CDR1 reads MDHEN; CDR2 reads SYDVKM.

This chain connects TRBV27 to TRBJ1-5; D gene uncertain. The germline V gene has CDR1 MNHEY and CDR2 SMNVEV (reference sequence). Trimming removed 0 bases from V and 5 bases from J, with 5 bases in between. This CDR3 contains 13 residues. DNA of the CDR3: TGTGCCAGCAGTTTATCTAGGGATCAGCCCCAGCATTTT. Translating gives CASSLSRDQPQHF.